The subject of this entry is one TCR beta chain. This sample's time point: peripheral blood 6 weeks after treatment start. The source of the sample is a study of PD-L1 blockade in urothelial cancer. Study as a whole: Males with urothelial cancer arising in the bladder constituted most of the 29 patients. It was at 3 weeks (second dose) and 6 weeks after treatment start that blood was analyzed.

This CDR3 has 14 residues. V dropped 0 bases and J dropped 8; count of bases not matched to a gene: 3. Germline CDR1 and CDR2: LGHNA and YSLEER. Generated by immunoSEQ multiplex PCR, the TCRdb table keeps only in-frame clones and is missing some. There are about 120,000 clones in the sample; around 89% occur only once, and 1.5% to 2% lies in the top ten. The clonotype was recovered from a man in his 60s with urothelial cancer. Sequences were derived from PBMCs, sampled around atezolizumab (anti-PD-L1) treatment. This chain joins TRBV4-3 and TRBJ1-4; 7 nucleotides line up with TRBD1. The CDR3 here is CASSQDEGGEKLFF. In DNA form, the CDR3 reads TGCGCCAGCAGCCAAGATGAAGGGGGCGAAAAACTGTTTTTT.